A single sample gave rise to the 16 T cell receptor beta chains below, sequenced in a study of T cells after yellow fever vaccination (dated by TCRdb to about 2019). Library preparation employed 5' RACE. Sequencing took place on an Illumina NovaSeq 6000. Clones were called with MiXCR by TCRdb after fastp trimmed the public reads at Q25, and only in-frame beta chains were retained. Rows matching on CDR3 protein sequence are summarized as one entry with the most common DNA and genes. This sample holds 250,000 to 300,000 distinct CDR3 sequences; roughly 4.8% were observed only once. Roughly 3% of the sample lies in the top ten. This sample's treatment or condition label indicates: live attenuated yellow fever vaccine strain. The material sequenced was CD4+ T cells sorted from PBMCs, taken on the day of the yellow fever booster vaccination. These TCRs come from a man between 18 and 35 years old who received the YFV17D yellow fever vaccine.

This sequence joins TRBV6-5 and TRBJ2-2, with D perhaps given as TRBD1 or TRBD2 (5 bases each). Germline V gene lookup returns CDR1 MNHEY and CDR2 SVGAGI. The CDR3 consists of 13 residues. CDR3 nucleotides: TGTGCTGTGAGGGGAACGAACACCGGGGAGCTGTTTTTT. This sequence encodes CAVRGTNTGELFF.

This clonotype was seen a few times. J is TRBJ1-1 and V is TRBV6-5; D is undetermined. V was shortened by 0 bases and J by 0 bases, with 8 bases between the two germline ends. The CDR3 contains 15 residues. Germline V gene data show CDR1 as MNHEY and CDR2 as SVGAGI. This CDR3 is CASSYSQTVNTEAFF. The CDR3 nucleotides read TGTGCCAGCAGTTACTCCCAGACGGTGAACACTGAAGCTTTCTTT.

This clonotype was detected many times. The chain couples TRBV5-6 to TRBJ1-4; 7 nucleotides line up with TRBD1. The V segment lost 4 bases and the J segment 5 bases; nucleotides outside the gene matches: 5. The V gene's germline CDR1 is SGHDT and CDR2 YYEEEE. The CDR3 is made up of 14 amino acids. The DNA of the CDR3 is TGTGCCAGCAGCGTGGACAGGTGGAATGAAAAACTGTTTTTT. This encodes CASSVDRWNEKLFF. The entire variable domain, with the rest obtained from reference TRBV5-6 and TRBJ1-4, is as follows: DAGVTQSPTHLIKTRGQQVTLRCSPKSGHDTVSWYQQALGQGPQFIFQYYEEEERQRGNFPDRFSGHQFPNYSSELNVNALLLGDSALYLCASSVDRWNEKLFFGSGTQLSVL.

This clonotype was seen ten or more times. The V call is TRBV9, the J call TRBJ2-4; 11 positions match TRBD1. The CDR3 extends over 13 amino acids. Germline trimming cut 3 bases from V and 8 bases from J; bases unmatched to any gene: 1. CDR1 is SGDLS and CDR2 is YYNGEE in the germline V gene. This chain's CDR3 is CASSGDRGDIQYF. The DNA of the CDR3 is TGTGCCAGCAGCGGGGACAGGGGGGACATTCAGTACTTC.

The chain links TRBV29-1 to TRBJ1-4; no reliable D call. Germline CDR1 is SQVTM and CDR2 is ANQGSEA. The CDR3 contains 15 residues. V lost 4 bases, J lost 3 bases, and 15 bases lay in between. Written as DNA, the CDR3 is TGCAGCGTTGGCGGGTCCGGGAGTCCTAATGAAAAACTGTTTTTT. This sequence encodes CSVGGSGSPNEKLFF.

This clonotype has only a few counts. This chain joins TRBV29-1 and TRBJ2-1, with D possibly being TRBD2 (5 bases). The CDR3 length is 13 residues. The ends were cut back, 5 bases at V and 8 bases at J, with 16 bases in the middle. Per germline, CDR1 SQVTM and CDR2 ANQGSEA. CDR3 sequence (DNA): TGCAGCGTTCCTTTGACTATTCTCGATGAGCAGTTCTTC. Amino acid sequence: CSVPLTILDEQFF.

The chain has TRBV6-4 and TRBJ2-7; D ambiguous. This CDR3 is 13 amino acids long. Trimming left V 7 bases short and J 0 bases short, with 10 bases between. The germline CDR1 and CDR2 sequences are MRHNA and SNTAGT. CDR3 amino acids: CASNPSDSYEQYF. The DNA for the CDR3 is TGTGCCAGCAATCCCTCGGACTCCTACGAGCAGTACTTC.

Only a few counts were recorded for this clonotype. The rearrangement joins TRBV20-1 to TRBJ2-3, with no clear D. The CDR3 is 15 residues long. V was shortened by 3 bases and J by 0 bases, with 13 bases between the two germline ends. The germline gives CDR1 DFQATT, CDR2 SNEGSKA (reference sequence). CDR3 DNA: TGCAGTGCTAGGGACCCCCAGACTAGCACAGATACGCAGTATTTT. Encoded protein: CSARDPQTSTDTQYF.

This clonotype was seen a few times. Written as DNA, the CDR3 is TGTGCCACCAGTGACCGGACAGGGGGCAATCAGCCCCAGCATTTT. Residues: CATSDRTGGNQPQHF. The chain employs TRBV24-1 and TRBJ1-5; 9 nucleotides match TRBD1. Germline CDR1 KGHDR, CDR2 SFDVKD. V shed 4 bases and J 2 bases; nucleotides not matched to a gene: 2. The CDR3 is 15 residues long.

The rearrangement links TRBV7-3 to TRBJ1-2; D may be TRBD1 (6 bases). This CDR3 spans 17 amino acids. Germline values: CDR1 SGHTA, CDR2 FQGTGA. The V and J ends lost 2 bases and 4 bases respectively, with 20 bases between them. The DNA of the CDR3 is TGTGCCAGCAGCTTATCGTCGGATGGACAGAGAGTCTATGGCTACACCTTC. It specifies CASSLSSDGQRVYGYTF.

This sequence joins TRBV29-1 and TRBJ1-4; the D gene is possibly TRBD1 (5 bases). The germline V gene encodes CDR1 SQVTM and CDR2 ANQGSEA. This CDR3 comprises 14 residues. Trimming left V 4 bases short and J 0 bases short, with 9 bases between. The CDR3 here is CSVVRDTTNEKLFF. DNA of the CDR3: TGCAGCGTTGTCAGGGATACAACTAATGAAAAACTGTTTTTT.

This clonotype was detected a few times. The chain carries TRBV7-2 and TRBJ1-2; perhaps TRBD1 as D (6 bases). The CDR3 runs to 15 residues. Germline loops: CDR1 SGHTA, CDR2 FQGNSA. Trimming took 1 base from V and 3 from J, leaving 12 bases between them. CDR3 region: CASSLDNRAYYGYTF. The CDR3 region has the DNA TGTGCCAGCAGCTTAGACAACAGGGCTTACTATGGCTACACCTTC.

A few counts support this clonotype. V and J are TRBV29-1 and TRBJ2-5; 8 nucleotides line up with TRBD2. Germline values: CDR1 SQVTM, CDR2 ANQGSEA. Trimming removed 7 bases from V and 2 bases from J; junction bases left unmatched: 6. The CDR3 covers 13 residues. CDR3 in DNA: TGCAGCGCCGGGGGGGGGCGGCAAGAGACCCAGTACTTC. It translates to CSAGGGRQETQYF.

This chain uses TRBV20-1 with TRBJ1-2; D call uncertain. This CDR3 region has 15 residues. Germline CDR1 is DFQATT and CDR2 is SNEGSKA (reference sequence). V was clipped by 3 bases and J by 0 bases, with 14 bases between them. This CDR3 reads CSASPHPGSNYGYTF. The CDR3 region has the DNA TGCAGTGCTAGCCCTCACCCGGGGTCTAACTATGGCTACACCTTC.

The V call is TRBV19, the J call TRBJ2-3; D ambiguous. This CDR3 is built from 17 residues. Germline V gene lookup returns CDR1 LNHDA and CDR2 SQIVND (reference sequence). Trimming cost V 2 bases and J 1 base, with 16 bases left between them. CDR3 DNA: TGTGCCAGTAGTATAAGGGCTACCTCGCCGGGCACAGATACGCAGTATTTT. It encodes CASSIRATSPGTDTQYF.

The table lists this clonotype with a few counts. V usage is TRBV6-2 or TRBV6-3 and J usage is TRBJ2-5, with 7 nucleotides matching TRBD2. V lost 5 bases to trimming and J lost 13 bases; unmatched junction nucleotides: 7. The CDR3 extends over 11 amino acids. Germline assignment: CDR1 MNHEY and CDR2 SVGEGT. CDR3 DNA: TGTGCCAGCAGTCAGCGGGGCCCCGGGTACTTC. Amino acid sequence: CASSQRGPGYF.